Following are 23 T cell receptor beta chains from one sample sequenced in a study of OX40 agonist ivuxolimab in advanced cancers. The method was immunoSEQ multiplex PCR; TCRdb's version includes in-frame clones alone and lacks a portion of them. Among tens of thousands of clones listed, roughly 84% were seen once. The sequences come from CD4+ or CD8+ T cells sorted from blood, collected in a trial of the OX40 agonist ivuxolimab. The source is an adult with an advanced solid tumor such as melanoma, head and neck, liver or kidney cancer.

The chain is built from TRBV27 and TRBJ1-6, with TRBD1 matching 7 bases. The germline V gene encodes CDR1 MNHEY and CDR2 SMNVEV (reference sequence). The V segment lost 9 bases and the J segment 9 bases; nucleotides outside the gene matches: 14. The CDR3 runs 15 residues. This CDR3 is CASSKGAGEGSPLHF. CDR3 nucleotide sequence: TGTGCCAGTTCTAAGGGGGCAGGGGAGGGTTCACCCCTCCACTTT.

The CDR3 loop reads CAISGDRNYGYTF. As DNA, the CDR3 is TGTGCCATCAGTGGGGACAGGAACTATGGCTACACCTTC. The rearrangement links TRBV10-3 to TRBJ1-2, with TRBD1 matching 8 bases. The junction had 0 bases not matched to a gene; V was cut back by 4 bases and J by 2 bases. Per germline, CDR1 ENHRY and CDR2 SYGVKD. The CDR3 is made up of 13 amino acids.

The CDR3 DNA reads TGCGCCAGCAGCGAATGGGCCGGCTACCTACAAGAGACCCAGTACTTC. Residues: CASSEWAGYLQETQYF. V usage is TRBV5-1 and J usage is TRBJ2-5; D gene unclear. Trimming took off 4 bases at V and 2 bases at J, with 18 bases between the two ends. There are 16 residues in the CDR3. Germline CDR1 reads SGHRS; CDR2 reads YFSETQ.

The CDR3 DNA is TGTGCCAGCAGCTTAGAGGGGCTAAATTCACCCCTCCACTTT. Translation gives CASSLEGLNSPLHF. The V gene is TRBV7-9, the J gene TRBJ1-6; D possibly corresponds to TRBD1 (5 bases). The germline CDR1 and CDR2 sequences are SEHNR and FQNEAQ (reference sequence). V lost 1 base and J 7 bases, leaving 8 bases between the germline ends. The CDR3 runs 14 residues.

This clone was recorded once. The V and J genes are TRBV9 and TRBJ2-1; weak D call: TRBD1 (6 bases). Trimming pared 0 bases from V and 5 bases from J, leaving 12 bases between. The germline CDR1 and CDR2 sequences are SGDLS and YYNGEE. The CDR3 extends over 15 amino acids. CDR3 loop: CASSVASRGNNEQFF. In DNA, the CDR3 is TGTGCCAGCAGCGTAGCTAGTAGGGGGAACAATGAGCAGTTCTTC. The complete variable domain, with remaining parts taken from reference TRBV9 and TRBJ2-1, reads DSGVTQTPKHLITATGQRVTLRCSPRSGDLSVYWYQQSLDQGLQFLIQYYNGEERAKGNILERFSAQQFPDLHSELNLSSLELGDSALYFCASSVASRGNNEQFFGPGTRLTVL.

The sample holds a few counts of this clone. The rearrangement links TRBV9 to TRBJ2-4; TRBD2 might be the D (6 bases). CDR3 length: 14 residues. V was shortened by 3 bases and J by 8 bases, with 15 bases between the two germline ends. Germline V gene sequence: CDR1 SGDLS, CDR2 YYNGEE. Written as DNA, the CDR3 is TGTGCCAGCAGCGCCGGGACTCCCAACCACATTCAGTACTTC. As protein: CASSAGTPNHIQYF. The variable domain in full, completed from reference TRBV9 and TRBJ2-4, reads DSGVTQTPKHLITATGQRVTLRCSPRSGDLSVYWYQQSLDQGLQFLIQYYNGEERAKGNILERFSAQQFPDLHSELNLSSLELGDSALYFCASSAGTPNHIQYFGAGTRLSVL.

This chain connects TRBV11-3 to TRBJ2-3; 10 bases match TRBD2. Unmatched junction bases numbered 6, after V lost 4 bases and J lost 2 bases. Germline CDR1 reads SGHNT; CDR2 reads YENEEA. The CDR3 length is 16 residues. The DNA of the CDR3 is TGTGCCAGCAGCTACCGGACTAGCGGATACACAGATACGCAGTATTTT. It specifies CASSYRTSGYTDTQYF.

In this sample, this clone turned up once. The rearrangement links TRBV5-6 to TRBJ2-7, with D perhaps matching TRBD1 or TRBD2 (5 bases each). V was clipped by 4 bases and J by 0 bases, with 11 bases between them. CDR1 is SGHDT and CDR2 is YYEEEE in the germline V gene. This CDR3 is 14 amino acids long. The CDR3 coding sequence is TGTGCCAGCAGCCCCGGGACGTTCTCCTACGAGCAGTACTTC. It translates to CASSPGTFSYEQYF.

The chain links TRBV28 to TRBJ1-6; D not certain. Trimming took 5 bases from V and 14 from J, leaving 13 bases between them. The CDR3 extends over 12 amino acids. From germline, CDR1 is MDHEN and CDR2 SYDVKM. In nucleotides, the CDR3 is TGTGCCAGCAGTCCAGTCCGCATAACCCTCCACTTT. The encoded protein is CASSPVRITLHF.

The V call is TRBV2, the J call TRBJ1-2; the D gene is possibly TRBD1 (5 bases). This CDR3 has 15 residues. Germline V gives CDR1 SNHLY, CDR2 FYNNEI. Trimming removed 5 bases from V and 7 bases from J, with 20 bases in between. The CDR3 bases are TGTGCCAGCAGTTTCTCGGGACGGACGGCTGGTGGCTACACCTTC. Translating it yields CASSFSGRTAGGYTF.

The gene calls are TRBV30 and TRBJ2-7; TRBD2 matches 8 bases. The V gene's germline CDR1 is GTSNPN and CDR2 SVGIG (reference sequence). J gave up 1 base and V 5 bases, and 13 bases lay outside the gene matches. The CDR3 sequence is 16 residues long. CDR3 DNA sequence: TGTGCCTGGTCCCGAGCCCCCACTAGCGGTTCCTACGAGCAGTACTTC. It is translated as CAWSRAPTSGSYEQYF. The complete variable domain, with remaining parts taken from reference TRBV30 and TRBJ2-7, reads SQTIHQWPATLVQPVGSPLSLECTVEGTSNPNLYWYRQAAGRGLQLLFYSVGIGQISSEVPQNLSASRPQDRQFILSSKKLLLSDSGFYLCAWSRAPTSGSYEQYFGPGTRLTVT.

The chain has TRBV9 and TRBJ2-2; D is uncertain. Trimming left V 4 bases short and J 7 bases short, with 14 bases between. The CDR3 has 14 residues. Germline CDR1 reads SGDLS; CDR2 reads YYNGEE. Here the CDR3 reads CASSLTVVGGELFF. The DNA of the CDR3 is TGTGCCAGCAGCCTTACCGTGGTGGGCGGGGAGCTGTTTTTT. Full variable domain (remainder filled in from reference TRBV9 and TRBJ2-2): DSGVTQTPKHLITATGQRVTLRCSPRSGDLSVYWYQQSLDQGLQFLIQYYNGEERAKGNILERFSAQQFPDLHSELNLSSLELGDSALYFCASSLTVVGGELFFGEGSRLTVL.

The CDR3 DNA reads TGTGCCAGCAGCTTAGTCGGCGGGGGGCAGAGTAATTCACCCCTCCACTTT. Protein product: CASSLVGGGQSNSPLHF. V gene TRBV11-1 combines with J gene TRBJ1-6; weak D call: TRBD1 (6 bases). The CDR3 consists of 17 residues. Germline CDR1 reads SGHAT; CDR2 reads FQDESV (reference sequence). The V end was cut by 1 base, the J end by 6 bases, with 16 bases between.

The chain joins TRBV2 to TRBJ2-5, with D maybe TRBD2 (6 bases). Trimming removed 5 bases from V and 9 bases from J, with 25 bases in between. Germline V gene lookup returns CDR1 SNHLY and CDR2 FYNNEI. The CDR3 has 16 residues. The CDR3 loop is CASSPRVGGVLASQYF. CDR3 in DNA: TGTGCCAGCAGTCCGAGGGTGGGAGGAGTGTTAGCGTCCCAGTACTTC.

The chain links TRBV6-5 to TRBJ2-7, with 7 bases matching TRBD1. Germline V gene lookup returns CDR1 MNHEY and CDR2 SVGAGI. V was pared by 1 base and J by 1 base, with 4 bases of the junction left unmatched. CDR3 size: 15 residues. The CDR3 coding sequence is TGTGCCAGCAGTTACTATGGGACAGCTTCCTACGAGCAGTACTTC. This gives the protein CASSYYGTASYEQYF.

This clone was seen only once. V is TRBV28 and J is TRBJ1-2; possible D gene TRBD1, 6 bases. This CDR3 region has 12 residues. Trimming cost V 5 bases and J 6 bases, with 10 bases left between them. In germline, CDR1 is MDHEN, CDR2 SYDVKM. The CDR3 here is CASSGTTHGYTF. CDR3 nucleotide sequence: TGTGCCAGCAGTGGGACAACACATGGCTACACCTTC.

V and J are TRBV10-3 and TRBJ2-3, with 13 nucleotides matching TRBD2. Germline values: CDR1 ENHRY, CDR2 SYGVKD. CDR3 size: 17 residues. V dropped 6 bases and J dropped 6; count of bases not matched to a gene: 12. The CDR3 region is CAIRVGTSGASGDTQYF. CDR3 bases: TGTGCCATCAGAGTAGGGACTAGCGGGGCCTCCGGGGATACGCAGTATTTT.

V and J are TRBV29-1 and TRBJ2-3; D gene uncertain. With 6 bases removed from V and 1 base from J, the gap between germline ends came to 11 bases. Germline V gene lookup returns CDR1 SQVTM and CDR2 ANQGSEA. The CDR3 is 13 amino acids. The CDR3 is CSVGWVGTDTQYF. In nucleotides, the CDR3 is TGCAGCGTCGGGTGGGTGGGCACAGATACGCAGTATTTT.

The chain has TRBV5-6 and TRBJ2-5; possible D gene TRBD2, 6 bases. The CDR3 loop spans 14 amino acids. CDR1 and CDR2 (germline): SGHDT, YYEEEE. The V end was cut by 5 bases, the J end by 4 bases, with 15 bases between. The CDR3 DNA reads TGTGCCAGCAGTTTCCTCGGGAGTGGAGAGACCCAGTACTTC. Translated: CASSFLGSGETQYF.

The chain has TRBV9 and TRBJ1-3; D is unresolved. The CDR3 totals 14 residues. V gave up 4 bases and J gave up 2 bases, with 10 bases separating them. CDR1 and CDR2 from the germline V gene are SGDLS and YYNGEE. The CDR3 loop reads CASSPTLTGNTIYF. Written as DNA, the CDR3 is TGTGCCAGCAGCCCCACTCTGACTGGAAACACCATATATTTT.

This chain links TRBV7-2 with TRBJ1-5; no clear D. The V gene lost 2 bases and the J gene lost 2 bases, with 10 bases spanning the gap. This CDR3 is 15 amino acids long. The germline gives CDR1 SGHTA, CDR2 FQGNSA. CDR3 bases: TGTGCCAGCAGCTTATTTGGGTATGGCAATCAGCCCCAGCATTTT. Protein: CASSLFGYGNQPQHF.

Written as DNA, the CDR3 is TGTGCCAGCAGAGACCAGGGCAGGATGGAGCCCCAGCATTTT. Its translation is CASRDQGRMEPQHF. The rearrangement uses TRBV28 and TRBJ1-5; the D gene is possibly TRBD1 (5 bases). The CDR3 covers 14 residues. Germline CDR1 MDHEN, CDR2 SYDVKM. Trimming took off 6 bases at V and 8 bases at J, with 17 bases between the two ends.

The V call is TRBV5-1, the J call TRBJ1-3, with D tentatively TRBD1 (6 bases). Germline CDR1 SGHRS, CDR2 YFSETQ. This CDR3 comprises 14 residues. Trimming removed 4 bases from V and 5 bases from J, with 13 bases in between. The DNA of the CDR3 is TGCGCCAGCAGCCAGGGGACCACCCGAAACACCATATATTTT. Translated: CASSQGTTRNTIYF.